This is a list of T cell receptor beta chains from one sample in a study of OX40 agonist ivuxolimab in advanced cancers. TCRdb's copy holds only in-frame clones and misses some; the assay was immunoSEQ multiplex PCR. The table records roughly 98,000 clones, about 86% of them present only once. The sample here was CD4+ or CD8+ T cells sorted from blood, taken in a trial of the OX40 agonist ivuxolimab. The receptors derive from an adult with an advanced solid tumor such as melanoma, head and neck, liver or kidney cancer. CDR3s include the opening cysteine and the closing phenylalanine or tryptophan. D genes are given only for firm matches. The listing skips clone size in some rows; elsewhere it reads once, few, many or a size class.

>TRBJ2-3|TRBV5-1|NA|NA
TGCGCCAGCAGCTTGGTATGGGCCTCGGAGGCTGATACGCAGTATTTT
CASSLVWASEADTQYF
>TRBJ2-3|TRBV19|NA|NA
TGTGCCAGTAGTAGGGGGGAGGCCACAGATACGCAGTATTTT
CASSRGEATDTQYF
>TRBJ2-7|TRBV7-2|NA|once
TGTGCCAGCAGCTCCAGCTCCTACGAGCAGTACTTC
CASSSSSYEQYF
>TRBJ1-1|TRBV7-2|NA|many
TGTGCCAGCAGCCCTCGAATGGGCAGTAACACTGAAGCTTTCTTT
CASSPRMGSNTEAFF
>TRBJ1-1|TRBV18|NA|once
TGTGCCAGCTCACCTGAGATTATAGTACAGGGGAACACTGAAGCTTTCTTT
CASSPEIIVQGNTEAFF
>TRBJ2-7|TRBV29-1|NA|NA
TGCAGCGTTCCCGGGGCGAGCTCCTACGAGCAGTACTTC
CSVPGASSYEQYF
>TRBJ2-1|TRBV4-2|TRBD2|NA
TGTGCCAGCAGCCAAGGAGGGGCGGGGGGGTCCTACCAGCAGTTCTTC
CASSQGGAGGSYQQFF
>TRBJ2-5|TRBV30|NA|NA
TGTGCCTGGAGTAGACGTCGTACTGAGCGGCAAGAGACCCAGTACTTC
CAWSRRRTERQETQYF
>TRBJ1-2|TRBV6-5|NA|NA
TGTGCCACCGACAGAGAAGCCTATGGCTACACCTTC
CATDREAYGYTF
>TRBJ2-7|TRBV5-1|NA|NA
TGCGCCAGCAGCTTGGCCGGGGGAAGGGGATCCTACGAGCAGTACTTC
CASSLAGGRGSYEQYF
>TRBJ1-4|TRBV7-9|NA|few
TGTGCCAGCAGCACGACAGTTACAAATGAAAAACTGTTTTTT
CASSTTVTNEKLFF
>TRBJ2-1|TRBV2|NA|NA
TGTGCCAGCAGTCCCCGGGACTTTACCGGGGATGAGCAGTTCTTC
CASSPRDFTGDEQFF
>TRBJ2-2|TRBV19|NA|NA
TGTGCCAGTAGTTACCGGGGGGCGAGCACCGGGGAGCTGTTTTTT
CASSYRGASTGELFF